Sequencing of this T cell receptor (beta chain) was carried out in a study of blood T cell repertoires in COVID-19. Study-level information: Donors in the United States, Italy and Spain gave samples during acute or convalescent COVID-19. T cells, B-cell-depleted T cells, or PBMCs provided the cDNA or gDNA that served as material.

The CDR3 spans 15 residues. V lost 6 bases and J 6 bases, leaving 21 bases between the germline ends. Germline lookup yields CDR1 LNHDA and CDR2 SQIVND (reference sequence). Source study methods: Amplifying reference gene primers gave estimates of nucleated cell counts. Sequencing was performed with immunoSEQ multiplex PCR; in TCRdb, only in-frame clones are kept and a portion is missing. V and J calls and clone size are those listed in that table; D and trimming were worked out from the DNA. The sample holds 50,000 to 75,000 clones, about 90% seen once. The clonotype originates from an elderly man in a cohort sampled during active COVID-19. J is TRBJ2-7 and V is TRBV19; D might be TRBD2 (6 bases). The sequenced sample consisted of peripheral blood. CDR3 residues: CASRNRGGPGAEQYF. CDR3 nucleotide sequence: TGTGCCAGTAGGAACCGGGGAGGCCCCGGGGCCGAGCAGTACTTC.